The 22 T cell receptor beta chains in this list originate from one sample, sequenced in a study of T-cell reconstitution after alpha-beta-depleted transplantation in children. A library of TCRbeta sequences, prepared with unique molecular identifiers, was generated. Using its own MiXCR run on the PCR reads, TCRdb lists one record per CDR3 protein. The data show hundreds of thousands of distinct CDR3 sequences, 10% to 15% seen once. Sequencing was performed on PBMCs, mostly from graft donor cells, taken 360 days after TCRalphabeta/CD19-depleted stem cell transplant. All receptors come from a male patient under 18 who had a stem cell transplant for acute myeloid leukemia, so the T cells may come from the graft donor.

J is TRBJ2-7 and V is TRBV5-5; tentative D call: TRBD1 (6 bases). Between the trimmed V and J ends, which lost 4 bases and 3 bases, there was a span of 17 bases. This CDR3 has 15 amino acids. Germline V gene data show CDR1 as SGHKS and CDR2 as YYEKEE (reference sequence). This CDR3 reads CASSPEGERRYEQYF. CDR3 DNA: TGTGCCAGCAGCCCTGAGGGGGAGAGGCGCTACGAGCAGTACTTC.

This chain links TRBV20-1 with TRBJ2-1; D is ambiguous. Germline V gene data show CDR1 as DFQATT and CDR2 as SNEGSKA (reference sequence). The germline V and J ends were trimmed by 6 bases and 6 bases, with 12 bases remaining between them. The CDR3 contains 12 residues. CDR3 nucleotide sequence: TGCAGTGCCGCCCGAACGTTCAATGAGCAGTTCTTC. Translated, it gives CSAARTFNEQFF.

This clonotype was found many times. For the CDR3, the DNA is TGTGCCATGGGACCAGGCTACGAGCAGTACTTC. Amino acid sequence: CAMGPGYEQYF. This chain links TRBV10-3 with TRBJ2-7; D is tentatively TRBD1 or TRBD2 (5 bases each). From germline, CDR1 is ENHRY and CDR2 SYGVKD. Between the trimmed V and J ends, which lost 9 bases and 3 bases, there was a span of 9 bases. CDR3 length: 11 amino acids.

The V gene is TRBV6-2 or TRBV6-3, the J gene TRBJ2-1, with D perhaps matching TRBD2 (6 bases). The length of the CDR3 is 14 residues. Trimming took 6 bases from V and 7 from J, leaving 16 bases between them. Per the germline V gene, CDR1 is MNHEY and CDR2 is SVGEGT. CDR3 coding DNA: TGTGCCAGCAGGGTGGGACTTAGCATGAATGAGCAGTTCTTC. The encoded protein is CASRVGLSMNEQFF.

This clonotype has just a few counts. The CDR3 DNA reads TGTGCCAGCAGTTTAGCGAACATCCCAAATCAGCCCCAGCATTTT. This translates into CASSLANIPNQPQHF. The gene calls are TRBV28 and TRBJ1-5; D gene uncertain. CDR1 and CDR2 from the germline V gene are MDHEN and SYDVKM. Between the trimmed V and J ends, which lost 2 bases and 4 bases, there was a span of 12 bases. The CDR3 is 15 amino acids.

The chain carries TRBV27 and TRBJ2-5; TRBD2 matches at 12 bases. With 2 bases clipped from V and 5 bases from J, the junction kept 9 bases outside the gene matches. CDR1 is MNHEY, CDR2 SMNVEV, per germline (reference sequence). The CDR3 totals 17 residues. DNA of the CDR3: TGTGCCAGCAGTTTACTTAGACTAGCGGGAGAGGTGGAGACCCAGTACTTC. As protein: CASSLLRLAGEVETQYF.

The chain joins TRBV5-1 to TRBJ2-1, with 12 positions matching TRBD2. V shed 1 base and J 7 bases; nucleotides not matched to a gene: 6. CDR1 and CDR2 (germline): SGHRS, YFSETQ. The CDR3 is 16 residues long. CDR3: CASSLWLAGGPNEQFF. DNA for the CDR3: TGCGCCAGCAGCTTGTGGCTAGCGGGAGGGCCAAATGAGCAGTTCTTC.

This clonotype has a handful of counts. CDR3 region: CASSPGGEANEKLFF. In nucleotides, the CDR3 is TGTGCCAGCAGCCCCGGAGGGGAAGCTAATGAAAAACTGTTTTTT. The chain couples TRBV11-2 to TRBJ1-4, with D perhaps matching TRBD1 (5 bases). Germline V gene data show CDR1 as SGHAT and CDR2 as FQNNGV. The CDR3 runs 15 residues. The V end was cut by 5 bases, the J end by 3 bases, with 13 bases between.

This chain links TRBV19 with TRBJ1-6; D gene ambiguous. Germline CDR1 LNHDA, CDR2 SQIVND (reference sequence). This CDR3 has 20 residues. Trimming stripped 3 bases from V and 8 bases from J, with 29 bases between. The CDR3 is CASSIDSQRRWETGYSPLHF. The CDR3 DNA sequence: TGTGCCAGTAGTATCGATTCACAGCGAAGATGGGAAACGGGGTATTCACCCCTCCACTTT. Looking up the rest from reference TRBV19 and TRBJ1-6 gives the full variable domain: DGGITQSPKYLFRKEGQNVTLSCEQNLNHDAMYWYRQDPGQGLRLIYYSQIVNDFQKGDIAEGYSVSREKKESFPLTVTSAQKNPTAFYLCASSIDSQRRWETGYSPLHFGNGTRLTVT.

The table lists this clonotype with a few counts. The chain has TRBV9 and TRBJ2-1; D may correspond to TRBD1 or TRBD2 (6 bases each). Germline V gene data show CDR1 as SGDLS and CDR2 as YYNGEE. V was clipped by 0 bases and J by 6 bases, with 13 bases between them. The CDR3 covers 15 residues. Here the CDR3 DNA reads TGTGCCAGCAGCGTAGCGGGGAAGGGGGGCAATGAGCAGTTCTTC. This translates into CASSVAGKGGNEQFF.

The V and J genes are TRBV6-5 and TRBJ2-5; D gene ambiguous. The V gene lost 4 bases and the J gene lost 5 bases, with 14 bases spanning the gap. The CDR3 runs 14 residues. The germline V gene has CDR1 MNHEY and CDR2 SVGAGI. CDR3 sequence (DNA): TGTGCCAGCAGTTTGGCCAGGATGAGGGAGACCCAGTACTTC. Its translation: CASSLARMRETQYF.

This clonotype was seen only a few times. The V and J genes are TRBV28 and TRBJ2-7; D might be TRBD2 (5 bases). The CDR3 covers 14 residues. Germline V CDR1 and CDR2: MDHEN, SYDVKM. V was clipped by 5 bases and J by 0 bases, with 11 bases between them. CDR3 sequence reads: CASSLPGVSYEQYF. CDR3 nucleotide sequence: TGTGCCAGCAGTCTCCCCGGGGTCTCCTACGAGCAGTACTTC.

In its sample, this clonotype was seen many times. The rearrangement joins TRBV10-3 to TRBJ2-7; tentatively, D is TRBD1 or TRBD2 (10 bases each). V was cut by 8 bases and J by 5 bases, with 22 bases left in between. CDR3 length: 15 residues. Germline V gene data show CDR1 as ENHRY and CDR2 as SYGVKD. The CDR3 region is CAIRQGASGSNEQYF. The DNA of the CDR3 is TGTGCCATCCGACAGGGGGCTAGCGGGAGTAACGAGCAGTACTTC.

There are many counts of this clonotype. V is TRBV7-3 and J is TRBJ1-1; 11 bases map to TRBD1. CDR1 is SGHTA, CDR2 FQGTGA, per germline. V shed 6 bases and J 8 bases; nucleotides not matched to a gene: 8. This CDR3 has 14 amino acids. CDR3 nucleotide sequence: TGTGCCAGCAGTCCCAACGGACAGGGGGCGGAAGCTTTCTTT. It encodes CASSPNGQGAEAFF.

This clonotype was observed at least ten times. CDR3 region: CASSLLAGGETQYF. CDR3 nucleotides: TGTGCCAGCAGTTTACTAGCGGGAGGAGAGACCCAGTACTTC. This sequence joins TRBV28 and TRBJ2-5; 11 bases line up with TRBD2. Germline trimming cut 2 bases from V and 4 bases from J; bases unmatched to any gene: 0. The length of the CDR3 is 14 residues. Germline-derived CDR1 and CDR2 are MDHEN and SYDVKM.

CDR3 nucleotide sequence: TGTGCCAGCAGTGGGCCGGGACAGGGAAGCAGCTCTGGGGCCAACGTCCTGACTTTC. Translation gives CASSGPGQGSSSGANVLTF. This chain uses TRBV6-1 with TRBJ2-6; 9 positions agree with TRBD1. CDR3 size: 19 residues. V shed 4 bases and J 0 bases; nucleotides not matched to a gene: 10. Looked up from germline, CDR1 is MNHNS and CDR2 is SASEGT.

This clonotype showed up just a few times. The V and J genes are TRBV28 and TRBJ1-1; 7 nucleotides match TRBD1. The trim removed 4 bases at V and 0 bases at J, leaving 11 bases unmatched. There are 17 residues in the CDR3. Per the germline V gene, CDR1 is MDHEN and CDR2 is SYDVKM. The CDR3 reads CASSYGQEEKMNTEAFF. The CDR3, as DNA: TGTGCCAGCAGTTACGGACAGGAAGAAAAAATGAACACTGAAGCTTTCTTT.

The genes are TRBV28 and TRBJ2-7; D remains unclear. The CDR3 covers 14 residues. CDR1 and CDR2 from the germline V gene are MDHEN and SYDVKM. The germline V and J ends were trimmed by 7 bases and 2 bases, with 15 bases remaining between them. CDR3 region: CASIGQLLTYEQYF. In DNA, the CDR3 is TGTGCCAGCATTGGCCAGCTCTTAACCTACGAGCAGTACTTC.

The chain couples TRBV7-2 to TRBJ2-1, with TRBD2 identical over 10 bases. Germline CDR1 SGHTA, CDR2 FQGNSA. J lost 4 bases, V lost 5 bases, and 5 bases had no gene match. The CDR3 loop spans 15 amino acids. CDR3 nucleotides: TGTGCCAGCAGCCCCCGGGGACTAGCGTACAATGAGCAGTTCTTC. It encodes CASSPRGLAYNEQFF.

This clonotype occurred a few times. This chain links TRBV20-1 with TRBJ2-3, with D perhaps TRBD2 (5 bases). The CDR3 contains 14 residues. Germline loops: CDR1 DFQATT, CDR2 SNEGSKA (reference sequence). V lost 6 bases to trimming and J lost 0 bases, with 13 bases between them. This chain's CDR3 is CSAHTEASTDTQYF. In DNA form, the CDR3 reads TGCAGTGCACACACGGAGGCTAGCACAGATACGCAGTATTTT.

CDR3 coding DNA: TGTGCCATCAGTGCGACAGCAGCTAATGAAAAACTGTTTTTT. It yields the protein CAISATAANEKLFF. This chain uses TRBV10-3 with TRBJ1-4; a possible D gene is TRBD1 (5 bases). Germline lookup yields CDR1 ENHRY and CDR2 SYGVKD. V was cut by 4 bases and J by 3 bases, with 9 bases left in between. This CDR3 region has 14 residues.

The genes are TRBV21-1 and TRBJ2-7; the DNA was not compared with TRBD2, the D call given in the table. TRBV21-1 corresponds to a pseudogene. The CDR3 has 13 residues. CDR3 bases: TGTGCCAGCAAATCCGGGACTAACTACGAGCAGTACTTC. It specifies CASKSGTNYEQYF.